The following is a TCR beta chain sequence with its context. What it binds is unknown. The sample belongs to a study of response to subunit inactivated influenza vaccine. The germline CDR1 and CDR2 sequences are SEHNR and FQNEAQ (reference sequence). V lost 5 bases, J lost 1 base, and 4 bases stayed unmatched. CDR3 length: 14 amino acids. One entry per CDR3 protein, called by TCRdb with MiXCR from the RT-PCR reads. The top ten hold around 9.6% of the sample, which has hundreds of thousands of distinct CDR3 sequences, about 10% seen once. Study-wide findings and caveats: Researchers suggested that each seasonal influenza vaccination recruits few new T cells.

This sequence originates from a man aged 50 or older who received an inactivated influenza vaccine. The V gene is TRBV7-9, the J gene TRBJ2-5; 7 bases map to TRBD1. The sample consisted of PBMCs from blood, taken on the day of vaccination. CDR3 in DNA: TGTGCCAGCAGCCAGGACAGGATCCAAGAGACCCAGTACTTC. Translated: CASSQDRIQETQYF.